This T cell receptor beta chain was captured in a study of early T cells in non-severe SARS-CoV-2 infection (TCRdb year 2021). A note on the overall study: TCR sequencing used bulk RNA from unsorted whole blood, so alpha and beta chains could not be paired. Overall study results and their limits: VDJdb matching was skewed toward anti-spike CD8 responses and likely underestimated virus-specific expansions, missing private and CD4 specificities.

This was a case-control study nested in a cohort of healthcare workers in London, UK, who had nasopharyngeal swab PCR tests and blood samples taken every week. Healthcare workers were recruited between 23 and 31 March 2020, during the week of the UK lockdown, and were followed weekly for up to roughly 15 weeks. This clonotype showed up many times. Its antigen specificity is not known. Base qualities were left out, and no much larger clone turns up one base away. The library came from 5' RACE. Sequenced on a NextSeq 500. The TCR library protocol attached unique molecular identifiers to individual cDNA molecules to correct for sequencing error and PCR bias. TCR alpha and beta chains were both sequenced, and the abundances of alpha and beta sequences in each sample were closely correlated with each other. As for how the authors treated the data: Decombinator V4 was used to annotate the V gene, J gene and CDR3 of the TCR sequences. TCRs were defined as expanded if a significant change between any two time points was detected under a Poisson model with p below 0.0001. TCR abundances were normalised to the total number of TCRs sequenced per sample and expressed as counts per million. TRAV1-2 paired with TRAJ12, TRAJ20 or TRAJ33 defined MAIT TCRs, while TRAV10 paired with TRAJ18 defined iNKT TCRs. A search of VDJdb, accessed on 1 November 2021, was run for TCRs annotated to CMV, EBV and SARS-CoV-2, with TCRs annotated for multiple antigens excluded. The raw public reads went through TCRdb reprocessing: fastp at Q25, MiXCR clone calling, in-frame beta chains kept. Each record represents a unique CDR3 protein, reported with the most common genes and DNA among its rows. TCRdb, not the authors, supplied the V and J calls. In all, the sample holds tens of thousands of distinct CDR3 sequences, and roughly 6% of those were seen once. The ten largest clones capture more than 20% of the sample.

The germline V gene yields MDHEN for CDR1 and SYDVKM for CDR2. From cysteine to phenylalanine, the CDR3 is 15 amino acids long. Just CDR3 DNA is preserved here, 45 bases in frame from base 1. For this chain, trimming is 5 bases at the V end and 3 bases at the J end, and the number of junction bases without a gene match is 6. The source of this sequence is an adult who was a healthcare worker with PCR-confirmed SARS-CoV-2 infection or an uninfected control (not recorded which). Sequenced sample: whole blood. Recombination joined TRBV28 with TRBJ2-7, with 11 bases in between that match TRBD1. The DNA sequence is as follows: TGTGCCAGCAGTCACTCCGGGACAGGGGGCTACGAGCAGTACTTC. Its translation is CASSHSGTGGYEQYF.